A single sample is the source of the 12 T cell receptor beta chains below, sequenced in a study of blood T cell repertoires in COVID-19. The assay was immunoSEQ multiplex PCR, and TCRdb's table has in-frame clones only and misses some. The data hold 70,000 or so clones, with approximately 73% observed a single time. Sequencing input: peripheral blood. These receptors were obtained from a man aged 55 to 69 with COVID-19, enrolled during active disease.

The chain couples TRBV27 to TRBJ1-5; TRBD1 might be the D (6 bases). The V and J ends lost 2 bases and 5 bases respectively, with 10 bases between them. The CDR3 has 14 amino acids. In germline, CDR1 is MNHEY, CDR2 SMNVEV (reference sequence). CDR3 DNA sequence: TGTGCCAGCAGTTTACGGGCAGGGGATCAGCCCCAGCATTTT. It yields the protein CASSLRAGDQPQHF.

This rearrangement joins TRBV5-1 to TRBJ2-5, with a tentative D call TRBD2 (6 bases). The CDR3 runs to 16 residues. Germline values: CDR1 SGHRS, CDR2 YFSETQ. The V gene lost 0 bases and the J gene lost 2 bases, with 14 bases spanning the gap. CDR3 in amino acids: CASSLDSRGRQETQYF. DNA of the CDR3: TGCGCCAGCAGCTTGGATTCGCGGGGCCGACAAGAGACCCAGTACTTC. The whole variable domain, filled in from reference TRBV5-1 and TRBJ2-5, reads KAGVTQTPRYLIKTRGQQVTLSCSPISGHRSVSWYQQTPGQGLQFLFEYFSETQRNKGNFPGRFSGRQFSNSRSEMNVSTLELGDSALYLCASSLDSRGRQETQYFGPGTRLLVL.

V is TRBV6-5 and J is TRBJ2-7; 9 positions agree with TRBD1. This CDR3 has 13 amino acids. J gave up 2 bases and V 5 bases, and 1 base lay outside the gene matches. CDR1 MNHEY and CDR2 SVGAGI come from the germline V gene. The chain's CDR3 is CASSRDRAYEQYF. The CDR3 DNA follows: TGTGCCAGCAGTAGGGACAGGGCCTACGAGCAGTACTTC.

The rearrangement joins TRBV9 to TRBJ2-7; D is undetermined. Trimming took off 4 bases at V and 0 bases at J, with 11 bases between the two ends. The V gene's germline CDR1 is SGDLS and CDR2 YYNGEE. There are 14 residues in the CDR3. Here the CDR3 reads CASSRAGSSYEQYF. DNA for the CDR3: TGTGCCAGCAGCAGAGCCGGTAGCTCCTACGAGCAGTACTTC.

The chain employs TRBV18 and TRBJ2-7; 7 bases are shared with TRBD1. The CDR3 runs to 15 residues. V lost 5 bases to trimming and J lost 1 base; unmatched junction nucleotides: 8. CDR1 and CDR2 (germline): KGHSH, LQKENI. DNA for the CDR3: TGTGCCAGCTCATCGACGGGACAGAGATCCTACGAGCAGTACTTC. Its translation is CASSSTGQRSYEQYF.

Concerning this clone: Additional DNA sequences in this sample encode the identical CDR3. The CDR3 DNA reads as TGTGCCAGCTCACCAGGTAGAGATTCACCCCTCCACTTT. Translation: CASSPGRDSPLHF. The chain couples TRBV18 to TRBJ1-6, with D hard to call. Trimming took 2 bases from V and 8 from J, leaving 7 bases between them. In germline, CDR1 is KGHSH, CDR2 LQKENI. The CDR3 is 13 amino acids.

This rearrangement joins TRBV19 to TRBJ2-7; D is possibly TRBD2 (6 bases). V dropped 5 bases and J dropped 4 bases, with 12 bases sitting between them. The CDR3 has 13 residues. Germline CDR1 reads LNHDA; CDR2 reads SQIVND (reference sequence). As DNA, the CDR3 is TGTGCCAGTAGTTTCGGGGGTACATACGAGCAGTACTTC. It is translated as CASSFGGTYEQYF. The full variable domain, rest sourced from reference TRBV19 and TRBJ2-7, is DGGITQSPKYLFRKEGQNVTLSCEQNLNHDAMYWYRQDPGQGLRLIYYSQIVNDFQKGDIAEGYSVSREKKESFPLTVTSAQKNPTAFYLCASSFGGTYEQYFGPGTRLTVT.

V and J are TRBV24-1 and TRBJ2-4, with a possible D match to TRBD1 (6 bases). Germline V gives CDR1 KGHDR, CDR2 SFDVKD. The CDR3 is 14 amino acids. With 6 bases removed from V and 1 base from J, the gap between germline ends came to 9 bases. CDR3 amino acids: CATSNRAAKNIQYF. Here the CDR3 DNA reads TGTGCCACCAGTAACAGGGCTGCCAAAAACATTCAGTACTTC.

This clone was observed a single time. The CDR3 reads CASSPGGTSGNYEQYF. Written as DNA, the CDR3 is TGTGCCAGCAGCCCCGGTGGGACTAGCGGGAACTACGAGCAGTACTTC. The V and J genes are TRBV5-4 and TRBJ2-7; 13 bases agree with TRBD2. Germline CDR1 is SGHNT and CDR2 is YYREEE (reference sequence). There are 16 residues in the CDR3. V lost 4 bases, J lost 3 bases, and 7 bases stayed unmatched.

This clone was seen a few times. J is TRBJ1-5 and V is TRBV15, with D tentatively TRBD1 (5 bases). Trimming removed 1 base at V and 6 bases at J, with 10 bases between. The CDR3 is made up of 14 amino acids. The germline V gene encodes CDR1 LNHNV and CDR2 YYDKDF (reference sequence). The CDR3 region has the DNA TGTGCCACCAGCAGAGGAGGAGGGGTTCAGCCCCAGCATTTT. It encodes CATSRGGGVQPQHF.

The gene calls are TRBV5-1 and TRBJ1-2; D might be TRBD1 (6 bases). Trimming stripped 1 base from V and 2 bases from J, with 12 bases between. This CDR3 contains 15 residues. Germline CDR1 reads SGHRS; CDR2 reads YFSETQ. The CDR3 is CASSLFGQGNYGYTF. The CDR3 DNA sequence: TGCGCCAGCAGCTTGTTCGGTCAGGGGAACTATGGCTACACCTTC.

The CDR3 sequence is CASSRGGTREKLFF. The CDR3 region has the DNA TGTGCCAGCAGTCGAGGGGGGACTAGGGAAAAACTGTTTTTT. J is TRBJ1-4 and V is TRBV7-2; tentatively, D is TRBD1 (6 bases). V lost 6 bases and J 8 bases, leaving 16 bases between the germline ends. This CDR3 has 14 residues. CDR1 and CDR2 (germline): SGHTA, FQGNSA.